One and the same sample provided the 18 T cell receptor beta chains below, sequenced in a study of cytomegalovirus exposure and HLA in healthy donors. Amplification used 60 Vbeta primers and 13 Jbeta primers. Sequencing was performed with immunoSEQ multiplex PCR; in TCRdb, only in-frame clones are kept and a portion is missing. The sample contains some 180,000 clones, about 78% of which appear only once. What was sequenced was PBMCs. These receptors came from a young woman in good health and CMV-seronegative.

CDR3 residues: CASSQVAVGGLLFTGANVLTF. The CDR3 bases are TGCGCCAGCAGCCAAGTCGCTGTCGGGGGTTTATTGTTTACTGGGGCCAACGTCCTGACTTTC. The V and J genes are TRBV4-1 and TRBJ2-6; D is perhaps TRBD2 (6 bases). CDR3 length: 21 residues. V shed 1 base and J shed 2 bases, with 24 bases lying between them. Germline CDR1 reads MGHRA; CDR2 reads YSYEKL.

The sample holds a few counts of this clone. The rearrangement links TRBV21-1 to TRBJ1-2; the table's D call, TRBD1, was not checked against the DNA. TRBV21-1 counts as a pseudogene. CDR3 size: 21 residues. The CDR3, as DNA: TGTGCCAGCGGCTCACAAAATTGCTTGCGTCGACAGGGGCGAGGTCCCTATGGCTACACCTTC. Translating gives CASGSQNCLRRQGRGPYGYTF.

The chain combines TRBV2 with TRBJ1-1; D gene ambiguous. The ends were cut back, 4 bases at V and 7 bases at J, with 16 bases in the middle. There are 14 residues in the CDR3. Germline-derived CDR1 and CDR2 are SNHLY and FYNNEI. For the CDR3, the DNA is TGTGCCAGCAGTGTAGGTCAGCAGGTCGGTGAAGCTTTCTTT. Translation: CASSVGQQVGEAFF.

The J gene is TRBJ2-5, the V gene TRBV2; 9 bases align to TRBD1. The CDR3 spans 16 residues. The V and J ends lost 6 bases and 2 bases, in that order; junction bases with no gene match: 10. Germline V lookup: CDR1 SNHLY, CDR2 FYNNEI. CDR3 nucleotides: TGTGCCAGCAGGCCATACAGGGGGCAAGGGCAAGAGACCCAGTACTTC. Amino acid sequence: CASRPYRGQGQETQYF.

V usage is TRBV27 and J usage is TRBJ1-6; perhaps TRBD1 as D (6 bases). Germline lookup yields CDR1 MNHEY and CDR2 SMNVEV (reference sequence). Trimming removed 1 base from V and 2 bases from J, with 6 bases in between. There are 15 residues in the CDR3. The CDR3 here is CASSLWTAYNSPLHF. The CDR3 DNA sequence: TGTGCCAGCAGTTTATGGACAGCCTATAATTCACCCCTCCACTTT.

The V call is TRBV29-1, the J call TRBJ2-5, with D possibly matching TRBD2 (6 bases). Between the trimmed V and J ends, which lost 2 bases and 3 bases, there was a span of 7 bases. This CDR3 contains 12 residues. Per germline, CDR1 SQVTM and CDR2 ANQGSEA. CDR3 sequence (DNA): TGCAGCGTTGAAACGGGGGAAGAGACCCAGTACTTC. This encodes CSVETGEETQYF.

This chain connects TRBV28 to TRBJ2-7, with TRBD2 matching over 8 bases. The germline V gene has CDR1 MDHEN and CDR2 SYDVKM. Trimming removed 7 bases from V and 1 base from J; junction bases left unmatched: 3. There are 13 residues in the CDR3. The CDR3 protein is CASKGLASYEQYF. The CDR3 DNA is TGTGCCAGCAAAGGACTAGCTTCCTACGAGCAGTACTTC.

V is TRBV28 and J is TRBJ2-7; 8 nucleotides match TRBD2. This CDR3 contains 14 residues. J gave up 4 bases and V 8 bases, and 10 bases lay outside the gene matches. Germline V gives CDR1 MDHEN, CDR2 SYDVKM. The CDR3 region is CASGDTGTRYEQYF. For the CDR3, the DNA is TGTGCCAGCGGAGACACCGGGACTAGATACGAGCAGTACTTC.

There are a few counts of this clone. The rearrangement uses TRBV10-3 and TRBJ1-6, with D perhaps matching TRBD1 (5 bases). Between the trimmed V and J ends, which lost 6 bases and 8 bases, there was a span of 17 bases. Germline assignment: CDR1 ENHRY and CDR2 SYGVKD. The CDR3 has 15 residues. The CDR3 is CAISHSGGTDSPLHF. Here the CDR3 DNA reads TGTGCCATCAGCCATTCCGGGGGAACGGATTCACCCCTCCACTTT.

This clone was counted a single time. J is TRBJ1-4 and V is TRBV2; TRBD1 matches at 7 bases. The CDR3 is 16 amino acids. The junction had 9 bases not matched to a gene; V was cut back by 4 bases and J by 4 bases. Germline V gene data show CDR1 as SNHLY and CDR2 as FYNNEI. This CDR3 is CASSVPRDSVNEKLFF. The CDR3 nucleotides are TGTGCCAGCAGTGTTCCCCGGGACAGCGTTAATGAAAAACTGTTTTTT.

The genes are TRBV6-4 and TRBJ1-6; TRBD1 is a possible D gene (5 bases). This CDR3 has 13 residues. Germline CDR1 reads MRHNA; CDR2 reads SNTAGT. Trimming removed 8 bases from V and 4 bases from J, with 9 bases in between. DNA for the CDR3: TGTGCCAGCTCGACAGCGTATAATTCACCCCTCCACTTT. Its protein product is CASSTAYNSPLHF.

V and J are TRBV5-4 and TRBJ2-3; D may be TRBD2 (5 bases). This CDR3 is built from 15 residues. Deletions cut 0 bases from V and 6 bases from J, with 14 bases between. CDR1 SGHNT and CDR2 YYREEE come from the germline V gene (reference sequence). The CDR3 nucleotides are TGTGCCAGCAGCTTGGCCGGACCCGGGGTGGATACGCAGTATTTT. Its translation is CASSLAGPGVDTQYF.

The V and J genes are TRBV30 and TRBJ1-6, with TRBD1 identical over 9 bases. Trimming at V came to 2 bases and at J to 13 bases, leaving 6 bases not matched to a gene. Germline CDR1 is GTSNPN and CDR2 is SVGIG (reference sequence). The CDR3 length is 13 residues. The CDR3 DNA reads as TGTGCCTGGAGTCCTGGGACAGGGAGCCCCCTCCACTTT. Encoded protein: CAWSPGTGSPLHF.

The V and J genes are TRBV5-4 and TRBJ1-6, with D tentatively TRBD1 (6 bases). Per the germline V gene, CDR1 is SGHNT and CDR2 is YYREEE (reference sequence). CDR3 length equals 15 residues. V dropped 2 bases and J dropped 6 bases, with 12 bases sitting between them. The CDR3 DNA reads as TGTGCCAGCAGCTTAAAGGACAGCATTAATTCACCCCTCCACTTT. It translates to CASSLKDSINSPLHF.

The V and J genes are TRBV18 and TRBJ2-5; 7 bases fit TRBD1. J gave up 0 bases and V 6 bases, and 1 base lay outside the gene matches. The CDR3 spans 13 residues. CDR1 is KGHSH and CDR2 is LQKENI in the germline V gene. CDR3 sequence (DNA): TGTGCCAGCTCGACAGGGTACCAAGAGACCCAGTACTTC. Translated, it gives CASSTGYQETQYF.

This clone showed up just once. An end of the junction does not agree with germline; a read error may underlie this. The chain is built from TRBV6-1 and TRBJ2-3, with 10 positions matching TRBD2. Germline CDR1 is MNHNS and CDR2 is SASEGT. The CDR3 runs 16 residues. The CDR3 loop is CASSDSKRGGTNTQYF. CDR3 DNA: TGTGCCAGCAGTGATTCGAAGCGGGGGGGCACAAATACGCAGTATTTT.

The V call is TRBV20-1, the J call TRBJ1-1; 7 nucleotides align to TRBD1. V lost 7 bases to trimming and J lost 2 bases; unmatched junction nucleotides: 1. This CDR3 is 11 amino acids long. CDR1 and CDR2 (germline): DFQATT, SNEGSKA (reference sequence). CDR3 nucleotide sequence: TGCAGTGGACAGGGAAACACTGAAGCTTTCTTT. Encoded protein: CSGQGNTEAFF.

This sequence joins TRBV19 and TRBJ2-1; 7 bases match TRBD2. J lost 3 bases, V lost 5 bases, and 10 bases had no gene match. Per the germline V gene, CDR1 is LNHDA and CDR2 is SQIVND (reference sequence). This CDR3 has 16 amino acids. As DNA, the CDR3 is TGTGCCAGTAGTGTAACTAGCGCTTACGACTACAATGAGCAGTTCTTC. It specifies CASSVTSAYDYNEQFF. Filled out from reference TRBV19 and TRBJ2-1, the complete variable domain reads DGGITQSPKYLFRKEGQNVTLSCEQNLNHDAMYWYRQDPGQGLRLIYYSQIVNDFQKGDIAEGYSVSREKKESFPLTVTSAQKNPTAFYLCASSVTSAYDYNEQFFGPGTRLTVL.